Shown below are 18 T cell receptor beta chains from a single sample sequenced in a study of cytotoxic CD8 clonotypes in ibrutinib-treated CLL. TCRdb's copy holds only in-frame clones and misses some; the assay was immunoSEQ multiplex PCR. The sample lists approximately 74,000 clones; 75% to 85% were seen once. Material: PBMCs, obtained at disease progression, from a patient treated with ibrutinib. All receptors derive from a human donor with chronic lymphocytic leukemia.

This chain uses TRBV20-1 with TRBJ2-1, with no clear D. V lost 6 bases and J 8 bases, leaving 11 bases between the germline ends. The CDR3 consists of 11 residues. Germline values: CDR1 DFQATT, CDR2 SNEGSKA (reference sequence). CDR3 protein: CSAFARYEQFF. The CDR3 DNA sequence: TGCAGTGCCTTCGCTCGCTATGAGCAGTTCTTC.

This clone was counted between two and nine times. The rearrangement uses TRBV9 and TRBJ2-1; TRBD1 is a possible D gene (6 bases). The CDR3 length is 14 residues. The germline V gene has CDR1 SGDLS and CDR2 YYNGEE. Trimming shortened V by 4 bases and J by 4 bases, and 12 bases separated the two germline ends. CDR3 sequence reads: CASSSPTGYNEQFF. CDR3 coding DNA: TGTGCCAGCAGCTCCCCGACAGGTTACAATGAGCAGTTCTTC.

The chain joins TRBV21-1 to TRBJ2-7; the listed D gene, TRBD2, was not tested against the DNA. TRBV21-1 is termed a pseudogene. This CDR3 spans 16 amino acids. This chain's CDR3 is CASSKERLAGDYEQYF. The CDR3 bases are TGTGCCAGCAGCAAAGAAAGGCTAGCGGGAGACTACGAGCAGTACTTC.

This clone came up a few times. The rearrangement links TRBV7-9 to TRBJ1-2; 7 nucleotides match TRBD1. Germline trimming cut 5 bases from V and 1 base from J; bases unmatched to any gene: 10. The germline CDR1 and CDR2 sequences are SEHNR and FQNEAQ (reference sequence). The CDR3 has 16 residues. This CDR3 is CASSRGQDLFNYGYTF. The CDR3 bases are TGTGCCAGCAGCAGAGGACAGGACCTCTTTAACTATGGCTACACCTTC. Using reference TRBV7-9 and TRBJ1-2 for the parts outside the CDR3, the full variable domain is DTGVSQNPRHKITKRGQNVTFRCDPISEHNRLYWYRQTLGQGPEFLTYFQNEAQLEKSRLLSDRFSAERPKGSFSTLEIQRTEQGDSAMYLCASSRGQDLFNYGYTFGSGTRLTVV.

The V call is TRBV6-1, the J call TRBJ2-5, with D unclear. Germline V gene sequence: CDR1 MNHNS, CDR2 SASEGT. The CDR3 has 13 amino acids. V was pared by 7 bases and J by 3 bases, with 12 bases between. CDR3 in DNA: TGTGCCAGCAATATTCGGACGGAAGAGACCCAGTACTTC. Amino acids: CASNIRTEETQYF.

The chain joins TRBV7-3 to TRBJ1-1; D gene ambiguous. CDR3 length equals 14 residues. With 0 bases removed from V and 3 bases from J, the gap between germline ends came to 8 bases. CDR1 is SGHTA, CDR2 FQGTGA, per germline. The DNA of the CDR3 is TGTGCCAGCAGCTTAACGGGCAAGGACACTGAAGCTTTCTTT. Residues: CASSLTGKDTEAFF.

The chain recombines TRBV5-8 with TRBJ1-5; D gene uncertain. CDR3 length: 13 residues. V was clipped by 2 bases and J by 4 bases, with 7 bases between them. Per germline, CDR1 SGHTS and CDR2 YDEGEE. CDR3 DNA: TGTGCCAGCAGCTTAATGGGAAATCAGCCCCAGCATTTT. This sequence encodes CASSLMGNQPQHF.

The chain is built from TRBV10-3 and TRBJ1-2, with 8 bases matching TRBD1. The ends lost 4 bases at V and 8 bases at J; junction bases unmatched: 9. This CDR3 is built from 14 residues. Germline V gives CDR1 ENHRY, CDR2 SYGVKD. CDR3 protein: CAISANRGFEGYTF. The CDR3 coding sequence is TGTGCCATCAGTGCCAACAGGGGGTTCGAGGGCTACACCTTC.

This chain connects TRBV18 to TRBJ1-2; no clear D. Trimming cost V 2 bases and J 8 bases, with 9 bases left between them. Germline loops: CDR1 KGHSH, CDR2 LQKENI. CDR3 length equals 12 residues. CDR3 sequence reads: CASSPGYQGYTF. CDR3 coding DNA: TGTGCCAGCTCACCAGGGTACCAAGGCTACACCTTC.

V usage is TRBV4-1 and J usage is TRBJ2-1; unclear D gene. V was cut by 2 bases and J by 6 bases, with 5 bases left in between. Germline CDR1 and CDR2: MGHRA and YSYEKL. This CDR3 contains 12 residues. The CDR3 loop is CASSQFINEQFF. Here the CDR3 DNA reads TGCGCCAGCAGCCAATTTATCAATGAGCAGTTCTTC.

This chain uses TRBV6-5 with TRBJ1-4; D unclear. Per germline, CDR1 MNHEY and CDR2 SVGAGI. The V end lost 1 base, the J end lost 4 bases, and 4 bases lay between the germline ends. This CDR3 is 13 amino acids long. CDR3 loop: CASSYFSNEKLFF. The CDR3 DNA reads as TGTGCCAGCAGTTACTTTAGTAATGAAAAACTGTTTTTT.

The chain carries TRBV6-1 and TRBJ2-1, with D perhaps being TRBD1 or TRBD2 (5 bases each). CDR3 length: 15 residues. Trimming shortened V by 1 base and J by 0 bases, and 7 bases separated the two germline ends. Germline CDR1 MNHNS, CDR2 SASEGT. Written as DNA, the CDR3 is TGTGCCAGCAGTGAAGGGGGGTACTCCTACAATGAGCAGTTCTTC. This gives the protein CASSEGGYSYNEQFF.

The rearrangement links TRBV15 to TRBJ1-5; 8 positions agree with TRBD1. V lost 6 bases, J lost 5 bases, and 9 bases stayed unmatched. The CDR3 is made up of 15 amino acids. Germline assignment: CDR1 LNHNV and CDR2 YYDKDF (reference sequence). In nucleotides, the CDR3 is TGTGCCACCAGACAAGACAGGGGAAGGGATCAGCCCCAGCATTTT. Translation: CATRQDRGRDQPQHF.

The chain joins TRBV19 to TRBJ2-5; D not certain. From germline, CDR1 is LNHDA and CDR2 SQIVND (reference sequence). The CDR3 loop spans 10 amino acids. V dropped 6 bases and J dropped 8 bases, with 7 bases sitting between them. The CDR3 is CASSRSTQYF. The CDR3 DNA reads TGTGCCAGTAGCCGGTCTACCCAGTACTTC. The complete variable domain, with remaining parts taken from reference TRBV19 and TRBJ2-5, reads DGGITQSPKYLFRKEGQNVTLSCEQNLNHDAMYWYRQDPGQGLRLIYYSQIVNDFQKGDIAEGYSVSREKKESFPLTVTSAQKNPTAFYLCASSRSTQYFGPGTRLLVL.

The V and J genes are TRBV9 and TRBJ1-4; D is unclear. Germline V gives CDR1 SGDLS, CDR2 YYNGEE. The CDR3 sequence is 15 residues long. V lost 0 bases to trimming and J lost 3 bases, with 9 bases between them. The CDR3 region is CASSVGPASNEKLFF. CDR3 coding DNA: TGTGCCAGCAGCGTAGGGCCGGCTTCTAATGAAAAACTGTTTTTT.

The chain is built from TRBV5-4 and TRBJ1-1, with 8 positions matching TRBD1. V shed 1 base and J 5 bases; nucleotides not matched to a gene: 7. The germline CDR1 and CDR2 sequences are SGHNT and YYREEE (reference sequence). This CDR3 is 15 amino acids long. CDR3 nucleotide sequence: TGTGCCAGCAGCTTGCCCACAACAGGGGGGACTGAAGCTTTCTTT. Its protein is CASSLPTTGGTEAFF. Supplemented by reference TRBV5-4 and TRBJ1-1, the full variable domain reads ETGVTQSPTHLIKTRGQQVTLRCSSQSGHNTVSWYQQALGQGPQFIFQYYREEENGRGNFPPRFSGLQFPNYSSELNVNALELDDSALYLCASSLPTTGGTEAFFGQGTRLTVV.

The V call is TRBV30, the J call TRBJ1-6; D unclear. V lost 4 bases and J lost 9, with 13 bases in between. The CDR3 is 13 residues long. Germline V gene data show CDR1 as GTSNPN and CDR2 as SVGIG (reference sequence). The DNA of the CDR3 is TGTGCCTGGATTGGCTCCTCGGGTTCACCCCTCCACTTT. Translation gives CAWIGSSGSPLHF.

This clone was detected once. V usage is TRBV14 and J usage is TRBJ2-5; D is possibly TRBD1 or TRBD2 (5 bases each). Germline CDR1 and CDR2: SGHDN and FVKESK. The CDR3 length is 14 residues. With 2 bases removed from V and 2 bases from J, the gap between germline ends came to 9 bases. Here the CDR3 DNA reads TGTGCCAGCAGCCAAAATGGGGGTCAAGAGACCCAGTACTTC. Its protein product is CASSQNGGQETQYF.